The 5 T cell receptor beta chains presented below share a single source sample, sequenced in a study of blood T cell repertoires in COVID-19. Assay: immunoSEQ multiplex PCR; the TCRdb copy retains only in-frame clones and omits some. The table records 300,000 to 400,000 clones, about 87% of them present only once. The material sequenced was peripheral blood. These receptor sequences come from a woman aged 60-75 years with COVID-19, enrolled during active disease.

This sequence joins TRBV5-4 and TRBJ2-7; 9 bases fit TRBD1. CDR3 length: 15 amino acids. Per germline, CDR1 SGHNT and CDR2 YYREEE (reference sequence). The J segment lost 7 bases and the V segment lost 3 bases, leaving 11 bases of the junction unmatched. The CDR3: CASSWGGTGIEEQYF. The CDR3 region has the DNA TGTGCCAGCAGCTGGGGGGGGACAGGGATCGAGGAGCAGTACTTC. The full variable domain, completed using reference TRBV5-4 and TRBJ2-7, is ETGVTQSPTHLIKTRGQQVTLRCSSQSGHNTVSWYQQALGQGPQFIFQYYREEENGRGNFPPRFSGLQFPNYSSELNVNALELDDSALYLCASSWGGTGIEEQYFGPGTRLTVT.

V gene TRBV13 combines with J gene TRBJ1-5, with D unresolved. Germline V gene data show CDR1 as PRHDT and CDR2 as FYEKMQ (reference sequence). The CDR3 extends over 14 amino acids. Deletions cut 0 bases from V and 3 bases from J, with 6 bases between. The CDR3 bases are TGTGCCAGCAGCTTAGGGGAGGTCAATCAGCCCCAGCATTTT. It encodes CASSLGEVNQPQHF.

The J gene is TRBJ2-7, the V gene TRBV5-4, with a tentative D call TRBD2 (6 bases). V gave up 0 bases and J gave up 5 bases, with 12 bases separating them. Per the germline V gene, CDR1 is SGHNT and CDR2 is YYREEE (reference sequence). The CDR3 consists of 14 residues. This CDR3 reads CASSLGDFWDEQYF. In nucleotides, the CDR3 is TGTGCCAGCAGCTTGGGGGACTTCTGGGACGAGCAGTACTTC.

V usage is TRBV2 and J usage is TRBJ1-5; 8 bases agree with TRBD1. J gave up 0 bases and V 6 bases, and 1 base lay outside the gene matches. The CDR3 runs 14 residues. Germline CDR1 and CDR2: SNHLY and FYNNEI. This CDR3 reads CASRGTGSNQPQHF. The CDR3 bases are TGTGCCAGCAGAGGGACAGGTAGCAATCAGCCCCAGCATTTT.

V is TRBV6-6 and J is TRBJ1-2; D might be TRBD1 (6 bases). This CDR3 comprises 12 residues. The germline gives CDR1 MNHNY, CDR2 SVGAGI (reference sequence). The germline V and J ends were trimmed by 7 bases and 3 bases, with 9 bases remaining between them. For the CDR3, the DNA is TGTGCCAGCAAGGCAGGGGACTATGGCTACACCTTC. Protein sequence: CASKAGDYGYTF.